This TCR beta chain was documented in a study of regulatory T cells in long-lasting Graves disease. CDR3-region Arm-PCR and iRepertoire HTBI primers produced the TCR beta libraries. TCRdb re-analysed the multiplex PCR reads in MiXCR, keeping a single row per CDR3 protein. Of under 300,000 distinct CDR3 sequences listed, 20% to 25% are singletons. Regarding time point: newly diagnosed GD, antithyroid drugs for less than 3 months. Scientists built the TCR library using RNA that was extracted from PBMCs. The length of the CDR3 is 16 residues. Germline V gives CDR1 DFQATT, CDR2 SNEGSKA (reference sequence). The V end was cut by 0 bases, the J end by 2 bases, with 14 bases between. The table lists this clonotype with many counts.

The genes are TRBV20-1 and TRBJ2-1; possibly TRBD1 or TRBD2 for D (5 bases each). This TCR was recovered from a female donor with Graves disease. The sequencing here drew on peripheral blood mononuclear cells (PBMCs), taken at new diagnosis, from a patient treated with antithyroid drugs. CDR3 sequence (DNA): TGCAGTGCTAGAGATACACGGGGCAGAGCCTACAATGAGCAGTTCTTC. This translates into CSARDTRGRAYNEQFF.